The 10 T cell receptor beta chains given below trace back to one sample, sequenced in a study of shared clonotypes between healthy human individuals. Produced via immunoSEQ multiplex PCR; TCRdb's table is partial and in-frame only. Among 550,000 to 600,000 clones listed, roughly 79% were seen once. Source material: PBMCs. The receptors were sampled from a woman aged 40 to 50 in good health. Some clones in this sample may be carry-over from other donors' samples.

V gene TRBV13 combines with J gene TRBJ1-4; D might be TRBD1 (6 bases). Germline V gene sequence: CDR1 PRHDT, CDR2 FYEKMQ (reference sequence). V gave up 5 bases and J gave up 4 bases, with 14 bases separating them. The CDR3 is made up of 15 amino acids. The CDR3 loop is CASSSQDSNNEKLFF. The CDR3 nucleotides are TGTGCCAGCAGCAGCCAGGACAGTAATAATGAAAAACTGTTTTTT.

The chain recombines TRBV7-2 with TRBJ1-5, with no clear D. V lost 1 base and J 10 bases, leaving 14 bases between the germline ends. The germline gives CDR1 SGHTA, CDR2 FQGNSA. The CDR3 runs to 14 residues. The CDR3 DNA sequence: TGTGCCAGCAGCTTAGGGGCAGCCTCGGGACCCCAGCATTTT. Its translation is CASSLGAASGPQHF.

The CDR3 nucleotides are TGTGCCAGCAGTTACTCCGGGACAGGGGGTCGCGAGCAGTACTTC. This codes for CASSYSGTGGREQYF. This chain links TRBV6-5 with TRBJ2-7; TRBD1 matches at 11 bases. V lost 0 bases, J lost 6 bases, and 4 bases stayed unmatched. Germline V gene sequence: CDR1 MNHEY, CDR2 SVGAGI. This CDR3 contains 15 residues.

The V call is TRBV2, the J call TRBJ1-2; D ambiguous. Germline V gives CDR1 SNHLY, CDR2 FYNNEI. This CDR3 is 11 amino acids long. Trimming took 7 bases from V and 7 from J, leaving 10 bases between them. The CDR3 nucleotides read TGTGCCAGCACATTCGGTGGTGGCTACACCTTC. Its protein is CASTFGGGYTF.

The chain employs TRBV7-2 and TRBJ1-3; 9 bases align to TRBD1. Germline trimming cut 1 base from V and 3 bases from J; bases unmatched to any gene: 7. Germline V gives CDR1 SGHTA, CDR2 FQGNSA. The CDR3 has 17 residues. CDR3 nucleotides: TGTGCCAGCAGCTTAGTAGGGACAGGGCTAGGTGGAAACACCATATATTTT. It yields the protein CASSLVGTGLGGNTIYF.

The count of this clone is one. J is TRBJ2-2 and V is TRBV6-1; maybe TRBD2 (6 bases). V was pared by 7 bases and J by 3 bases, with 12 bases between. Germline CDR1 MNHNS, CDR2 SASEGT. This CDR3 spans 14 amino acids. CDR3 sequence (DNA): TGTGCCAGCAATGGCCGGAGGGACACCGGGGAGCTGTTTTTT. Protein: CASNGRRDTGELFF.

V gene TRBV7-2 combines with J gene TRBJ2-5; D is unresolved. Germline CDR1 reads SGHTA; CDR2 reads FQGNSA. V lost 5 bases and J lost 0, with 10 bases in between. The CDR3 length is 14 residues. CDR3 DNA sequence: TGTGCCAGCAGCGTGACTGCGAACCAAGAGACCCAGTACTTC. Protein product: CASSVTANQETQYF. The full variable domain, in which reference TRBV7-2 and TRBJ2-5 provide the parts outside the CDR3, is GAGVSQSPSNKVTEKGKDVELRCDPISGHTALYWYRQSLGQGLEFLIYFQGNSAPDKSGLPSDRFSAERTGGSVSTLTIQRTQQEDSAVYLCASSVTANQETQYFGPGTRLLVL.

The rearrangement joins TRBV5-5 to TRBJ2-7; D not certain. Between the trimmed V and J ends, which lost 4 bases and 0 bases, there was a span of 14 bases. CDR1 is SGHKS and CDR2 is YYEKEE in the germline V gene (reference sequence). CDR3 size: 15 residues. This chain's CDR3 is CASSRTLLSSYEQYF. The CDR3 DNA follows: TGTGCCAGCAGCCGAACCCTTCTAAGCTCCTACGAGCAGTACTTC.

CDR3 nucleotides: TGTGCCAGCAGCAGACAGGGGGCGGGCACCGGGGAGCTGTTTTTT. Amino acids: CASSRQGAGTGELFF. V usage is TRBV9 and J usage is TRBJ2-2, with 10 bases aligning to TRBD1. CDR1 is SGDLS and CDR2 is YYNGEE in the germline V gene. The length of the CDR3 is 15 residues. Trimming at V came to 4 bases and at J to 4 bases, leaving 4 bases not matched to a gene.

The rearrangement uses TRBV18 and TRBJ2-1, with 13 bases lining up with TRBD2. J gave up 7 bases and V 3 bases, and 6 bases lay outside the gene matches. CDR3 length: 16 amino acids. Germline CDR1 KGHSH, CDR2 LQKENI. The CDR3 is CASSPAGTSGKNEQFF. In nucleotides, the CDR3 is TGTGCCAGCTCACCCGCCGGGACTAGCGGGAAAAATGAGCAGTTCTTC.